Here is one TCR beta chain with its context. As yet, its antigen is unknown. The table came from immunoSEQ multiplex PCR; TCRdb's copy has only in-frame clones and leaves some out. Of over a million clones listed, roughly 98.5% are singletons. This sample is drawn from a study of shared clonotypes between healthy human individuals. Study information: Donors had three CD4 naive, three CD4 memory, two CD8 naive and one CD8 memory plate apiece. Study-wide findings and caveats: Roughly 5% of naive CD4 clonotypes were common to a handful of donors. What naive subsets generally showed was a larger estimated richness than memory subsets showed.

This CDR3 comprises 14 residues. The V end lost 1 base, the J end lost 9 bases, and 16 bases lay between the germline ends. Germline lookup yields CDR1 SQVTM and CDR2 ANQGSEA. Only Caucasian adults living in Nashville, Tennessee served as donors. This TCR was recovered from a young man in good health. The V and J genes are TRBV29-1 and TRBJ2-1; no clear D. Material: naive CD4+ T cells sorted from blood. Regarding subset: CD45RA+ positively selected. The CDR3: CSVEGKWVSSEQFF. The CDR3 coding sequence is TGCAGCGTTGAAGGGAAGTGGGTCTCTAGTGAGCAGTTCTTC.